This TCR beta chain was sequenced for a study of CD8 T cells in Susac syndrome. Germline V gene data show CDR1 as SQVTM and CDR2 as ANQGSEA. This CDR3 is built from 20 residues. Trimming removed 3 bases from V and 0 bases from J; junction bases left unmatched: 17. In this sample, this clonotype turned up once. CD8+ and CD4+ T cells taken from blood had their TCR beta sequenced. Matched for age and sex, the controls were healthy donors. The CD8+ and CD4+ T cells were negatively isolated, with the TEMRA cells enriched by FACS. The authors reverse transcribed roughly 0.5 to 1 ug RNA with random hexamers. With immunoSEQ multiplex PCR, TCR beta CDR3 was amplified across 54 Vbeta and 13 Jbeta. One entry per CDR3 protein results from TCRdb running MiXCR on the immunoSEQ multiplex PCR reads. The repertoire holds 51,000 or so distinct CDR3 sequences, with 93% as singletons.

The chain uses TRBV29-1 and TRBJ2-6; 7 bases align to TRBD1. The clonotype was recovered from a human donor in good health. Sequencing was done on a sample of CD8+ T cells from PBMCs. The CDR3 region has the DNA TGCAGCGTTGACGCCGGCTGGAAGACAGGGTCAATCTCTGGGGCCAACGTCCTGACTTTC. Encoded protein: CSVDAGWKTGSISGANVLTF.